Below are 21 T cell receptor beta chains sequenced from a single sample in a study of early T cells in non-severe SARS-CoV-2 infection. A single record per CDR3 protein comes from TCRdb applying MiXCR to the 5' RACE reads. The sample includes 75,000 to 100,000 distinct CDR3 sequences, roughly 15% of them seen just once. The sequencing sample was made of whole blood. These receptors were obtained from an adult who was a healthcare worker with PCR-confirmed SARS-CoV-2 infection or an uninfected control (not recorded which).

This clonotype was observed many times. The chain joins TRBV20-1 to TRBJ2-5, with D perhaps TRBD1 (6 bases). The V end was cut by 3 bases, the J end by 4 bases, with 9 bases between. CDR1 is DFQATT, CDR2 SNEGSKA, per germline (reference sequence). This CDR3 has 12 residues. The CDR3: CSASDRPETQYF. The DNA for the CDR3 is TGCAGTGCTAGCGACAGGCCAGAGACCCAGTACTTC.

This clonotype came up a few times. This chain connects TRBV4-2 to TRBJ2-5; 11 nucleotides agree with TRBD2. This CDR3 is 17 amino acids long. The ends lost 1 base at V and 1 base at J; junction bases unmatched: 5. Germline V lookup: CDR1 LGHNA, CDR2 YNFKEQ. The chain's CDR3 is CASSQAIAGGSQETQYF. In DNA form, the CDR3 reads TGTGCCAGCAGCCAAGCCATAGCGGGGGGGTCCCAAGAGACCCAGTACTTC.

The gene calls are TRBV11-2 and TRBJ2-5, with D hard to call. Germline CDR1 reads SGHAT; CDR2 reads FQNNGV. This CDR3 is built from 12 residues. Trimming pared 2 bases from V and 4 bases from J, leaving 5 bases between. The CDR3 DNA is TGTGCCAGCAGCTTATCTCGAGAGACCCAGTACTTC. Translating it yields CASSLSRETQYF.

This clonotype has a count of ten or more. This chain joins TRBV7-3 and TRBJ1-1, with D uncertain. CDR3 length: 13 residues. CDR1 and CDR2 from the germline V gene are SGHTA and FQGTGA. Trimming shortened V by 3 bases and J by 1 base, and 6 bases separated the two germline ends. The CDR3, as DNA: TGTGCCAGCAGCTTCCAACAGAACACTGAAGCTTTCTTT. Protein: CASSFQQNTEAFF.

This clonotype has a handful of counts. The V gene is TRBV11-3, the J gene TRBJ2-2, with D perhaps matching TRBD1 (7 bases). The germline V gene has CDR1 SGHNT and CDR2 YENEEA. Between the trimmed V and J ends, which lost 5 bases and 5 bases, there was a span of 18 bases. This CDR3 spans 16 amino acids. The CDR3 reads CASSQGRTGDTGELFF. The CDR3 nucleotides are TGTGCCAGCAGCCAAGGGAGGACAGGAGATACCGGGGAGCTGTTTTTT. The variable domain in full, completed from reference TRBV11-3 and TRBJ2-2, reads EAGVVQSPRYKIIEKKQPVAFWCNPISGHNTLYWYLQNLGQGPELLIRYENEEAVDDSQLPKDRFSAERLKGVDSTLKIQPAELGDSAVYLCASSQGRTGDTGELFFGEGSRLTVL.

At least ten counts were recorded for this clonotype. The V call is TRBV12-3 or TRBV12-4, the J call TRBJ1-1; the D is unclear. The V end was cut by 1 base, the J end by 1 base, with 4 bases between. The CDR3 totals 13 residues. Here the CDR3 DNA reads TGTGCCAGCAGTTTAGTCGGGAACACTGAAGCTTTCTTT. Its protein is CASSLVGNTEAFF.

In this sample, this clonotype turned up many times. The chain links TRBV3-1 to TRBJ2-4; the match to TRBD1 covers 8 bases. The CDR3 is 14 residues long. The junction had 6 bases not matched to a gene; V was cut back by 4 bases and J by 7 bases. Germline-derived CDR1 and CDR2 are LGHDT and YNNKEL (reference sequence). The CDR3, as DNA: TGTGCCAGCAGCCTAGGACAGGGATGGAACATTCAGTACTTC. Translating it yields CASSLGQGWNIQYF.

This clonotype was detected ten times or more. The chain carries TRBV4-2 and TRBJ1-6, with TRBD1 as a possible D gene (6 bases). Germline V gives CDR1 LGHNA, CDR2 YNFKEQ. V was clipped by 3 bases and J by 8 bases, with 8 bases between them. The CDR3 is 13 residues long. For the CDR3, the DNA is TGTGCCAGCAGCCAGGAGGGGGATTCACCCCTCCACTTT. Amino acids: CASSQEGDSPLHF.

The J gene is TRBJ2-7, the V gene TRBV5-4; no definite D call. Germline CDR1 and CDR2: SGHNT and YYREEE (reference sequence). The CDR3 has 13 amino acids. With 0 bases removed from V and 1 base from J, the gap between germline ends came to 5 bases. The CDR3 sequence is CASSLGSSYEQYV. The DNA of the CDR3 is TGTGCCAGCAGCTTGGGCTCTTCCTACGAGCAGTACGTC.

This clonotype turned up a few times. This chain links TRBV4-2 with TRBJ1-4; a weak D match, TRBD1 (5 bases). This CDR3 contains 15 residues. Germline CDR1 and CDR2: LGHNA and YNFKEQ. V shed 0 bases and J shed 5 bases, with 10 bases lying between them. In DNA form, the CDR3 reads TGTGCCAGCAGCCAAGATCGGGGGGGGAATGAAAAACTGTTTTTT. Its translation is CASSQDRGGNEKLFF.

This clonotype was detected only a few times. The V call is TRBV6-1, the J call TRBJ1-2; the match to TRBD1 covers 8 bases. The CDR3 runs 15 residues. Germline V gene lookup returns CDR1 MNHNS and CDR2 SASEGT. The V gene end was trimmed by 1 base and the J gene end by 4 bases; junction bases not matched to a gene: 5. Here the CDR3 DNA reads TGTGCCAGCAGTGAAGTTTCAGACAGGGGCTATGGCTACACCTTC. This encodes CASSEVSDRGYGYTF.

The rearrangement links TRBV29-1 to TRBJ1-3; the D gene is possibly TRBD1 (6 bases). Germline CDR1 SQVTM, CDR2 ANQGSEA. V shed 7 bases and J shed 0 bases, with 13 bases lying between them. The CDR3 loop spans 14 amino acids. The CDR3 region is CSAGESNSGNTIYF. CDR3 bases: TGCAGCGCAGGGGAATCGAACTCTGGAAACACCATATATTTT. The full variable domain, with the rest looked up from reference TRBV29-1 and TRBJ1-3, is SAVISQKPSRDICQRGTSLTIQCQVDSQVTMMFWYRQQPGQSLTLIATANQGSEATYESGFVIDKFPISRPNLTFSTLTVSNMSPEDSSIYLCSAGESNSGNTIYFGEGSWLTVV.

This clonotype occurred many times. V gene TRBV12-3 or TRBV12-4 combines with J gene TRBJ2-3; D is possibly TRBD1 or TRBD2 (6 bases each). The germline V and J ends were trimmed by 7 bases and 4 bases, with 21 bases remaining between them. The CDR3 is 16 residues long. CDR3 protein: CASTIGIGGRADTQYF. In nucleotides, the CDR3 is TGTGCCAGCACCATCGGGATTGGGGGGCGGGCAGATACGCAGTATTTT.

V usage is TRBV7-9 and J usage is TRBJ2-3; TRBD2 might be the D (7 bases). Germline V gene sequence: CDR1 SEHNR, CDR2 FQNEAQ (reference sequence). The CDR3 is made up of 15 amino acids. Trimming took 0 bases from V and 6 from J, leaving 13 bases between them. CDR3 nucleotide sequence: TGTGCCAGCAGCTTAGCGGGGGGGCCAATGGATACGCAGTATTTT. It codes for CASSLAGGPMDTQYF.

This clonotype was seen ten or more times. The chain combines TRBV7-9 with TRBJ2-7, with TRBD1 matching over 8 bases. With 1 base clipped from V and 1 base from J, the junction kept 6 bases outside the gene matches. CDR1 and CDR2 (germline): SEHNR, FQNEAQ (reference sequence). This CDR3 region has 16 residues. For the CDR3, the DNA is TGTGCCAGCAGCTTAGGGGGGACAGGAGCTTCCTACGAGCAGTACGTC. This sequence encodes CASSLGGTGASYEQYV.

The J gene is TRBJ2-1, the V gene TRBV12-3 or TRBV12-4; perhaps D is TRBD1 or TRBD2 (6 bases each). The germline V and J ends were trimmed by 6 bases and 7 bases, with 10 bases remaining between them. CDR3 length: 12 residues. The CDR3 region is CASSRGPNEQFF. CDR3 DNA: TGTGCCAGCAGCCGGGGGCCAAATGAGCAGTTCTTC.

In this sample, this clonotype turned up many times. The CDR3 reads CASSQEAQETQYF. CDR3 sequence (DNA): TGCGCCAGCAGCCAAGAGGCGCAAGAGACCCAGTACTTC. This sequence joins TRBV4-1 and TRBJ2-5, with D unresolved. This CDR3 is 13 amino acids long. The V and J ends lost 0 bases and 2 bases respectively, with 4 bases between them. In germline, CDR1 is MGHRA, CDR2 YSYEKL.

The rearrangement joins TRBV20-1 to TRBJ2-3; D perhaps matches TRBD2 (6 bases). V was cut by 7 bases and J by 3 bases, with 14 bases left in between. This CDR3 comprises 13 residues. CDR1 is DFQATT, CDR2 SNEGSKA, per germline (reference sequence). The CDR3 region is CSVKNSGTDTQYF. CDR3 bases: TGCAGTGTTAAGAACAGCGGGACAGATACGCAGTATTTT.

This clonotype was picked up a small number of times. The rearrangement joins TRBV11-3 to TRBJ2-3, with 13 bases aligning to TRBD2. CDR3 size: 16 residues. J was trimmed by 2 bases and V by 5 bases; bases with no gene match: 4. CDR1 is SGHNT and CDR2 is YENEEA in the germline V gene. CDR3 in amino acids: CASSPGLAGLTDTQYF. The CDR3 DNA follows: TGTGCCAGCAGCCCGGGACTAGCGGGGCTCACAGATACGCAGTATTTT.

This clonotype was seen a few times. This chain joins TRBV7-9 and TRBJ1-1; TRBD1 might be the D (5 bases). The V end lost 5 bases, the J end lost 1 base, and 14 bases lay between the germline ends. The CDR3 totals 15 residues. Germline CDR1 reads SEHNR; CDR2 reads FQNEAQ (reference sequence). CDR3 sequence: CASSRVAGQNTEAFF. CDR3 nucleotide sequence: TGTGCCAGCAGCCGAGTTGCAGGGCAGAACACTGAAGCTTTCTTT.

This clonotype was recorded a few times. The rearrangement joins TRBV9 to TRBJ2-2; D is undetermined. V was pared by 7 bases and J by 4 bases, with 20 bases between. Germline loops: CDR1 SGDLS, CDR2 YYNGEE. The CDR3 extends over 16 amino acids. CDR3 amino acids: CASSPQGSGRTGELFF. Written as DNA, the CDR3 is TGTGCCAGCTCCCCCCAAGGTTCTGGACGCACCGGGGAGCTGTTTTTT.